This T cell receptor beta chain was identified during a study of blood T cells in healthy people across ages. Study as a whole: Capturing about one barcoded beta molecule per two T cells was achieved by template switching. Study outcomes and limitations: The CMV status of each donor remained undetermined, and this could have confounded shifts in expanded clonotypes. Estimated diversity, derived from one million T cells, was regarded as an underestimate.

As concerns this clonotype: Its cognate antigen is unknown.

Combining a sample-barcoded 5' primer with a J-beta primer mix, a second PCR ran for roughly 7 to 11 cycles. At least 2.5 million CDR3-containing paired-end reads were obtained per sample. TCRdb ran MiXCR on the 5' RACE reads and lists one entry per CDR3 protein. The profile shows over 1,500,000 distinct CDR3 sequences, about two fifths of them singletons. The CDR3 runs to 16 residues. With V trimmed by 2 bases and J by 5 bases, 9 bases remained unmatched. Germline lookup yields CDR1 SGHNT and CDR2 YYREEE (reference sequence). The chain links TRBV5-4 to TRBJ2-5, with TRBD1 matching over 10 bases. This TCR came from a human donor in good health. Material: blood. The chain's CDR3 is CASSLSPGQGIETQYF. As DNA, the CDR3 is TGTGCCAGCAGCTTATCCCCGGGACAGGGGATTGAGACCCAGTACTTC. The complete variable domain, with remaining parts taken from reference TRBV5-4 and TRBJ2-5, reads ETGVTQSPTHLIKTRGQQVTLRCSSQSGHNTVSWYQQALGQGPQFIFQYYREEENGRGNFPPRFSGLQFPNYSSELNVNALELDDSALYLCASSLSPGQGIETQYFGPGTRLLVL.